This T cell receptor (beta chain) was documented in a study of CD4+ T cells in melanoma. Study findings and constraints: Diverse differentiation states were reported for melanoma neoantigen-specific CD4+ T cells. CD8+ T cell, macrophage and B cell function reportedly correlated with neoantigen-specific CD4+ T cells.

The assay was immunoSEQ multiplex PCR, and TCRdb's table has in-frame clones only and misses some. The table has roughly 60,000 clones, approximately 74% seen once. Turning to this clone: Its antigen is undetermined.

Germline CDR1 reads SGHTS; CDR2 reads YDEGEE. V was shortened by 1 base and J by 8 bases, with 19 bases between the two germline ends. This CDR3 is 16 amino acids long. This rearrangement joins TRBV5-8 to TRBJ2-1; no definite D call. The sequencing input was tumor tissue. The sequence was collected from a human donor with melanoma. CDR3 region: CASSLKPPRHGDEQFF. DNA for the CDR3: TGTGCCAGCAGCTTGAAACCCCCCCGACATGGGGATGAGCAGTTCTTC.